Below are 2 T cell receptor beta chains sequenced from a single sample in a study of brain metastases from non-small cell lung cancer (dated 2019 in TCRdb). The library was produced with the immunoSEQ multiplex PCR assay. TCRdb stores this immuneACCESS table with in-frame sequences only. Part of the clones is absent; in the studies checked, under half of the shortfall reflects unresolved V genes, and no reason is known for the rest. The sample records 13,000 to 15,000 clones, over 75% of which are singletons. The ten largest clones represent about 8% of the sample. Sequenced: primary lung tumor tissue. The cell subset or site label, read with the paper, signifies: primary lung tumor paired with brain metastasis. The receptors shown here come from a donor over 35 with non-small cell lung cancer.

The chain recombines TRBV6-5 with TRBJ1-6; 9 nucleotides line up with TRBD1. Germline values: CDR1 MNHEY, CDR2 SVGAGI. V was clipped by 10 bases and J by 3 bases; unmatched bases: 4. CDR3 length equals 14 residues. DNA of the CDR3: TGTGCCACCACGACAGGGGGCTATAATTCACCCCTCCACTTT. Protein product: CATTTGGYNSPLHF.

In its sample, this clone was seen a few times. The identical CDR3 is also encoded by other nucleotide sequences in the sample. The rearrangement uses TRBV3-1 (or the pseudogene TRBV3-2) and TRBJ1-1; TRBD1 matches 11 bases. This CDR3 is 15 amino acids long. The germline gives CDR1 LGHDT, CDR2 YNNKEL (reference sequence). V was clipped by 4 bases and J by 3 bases; unmatched bases: 4. The CDR3 here is CASSPPGQGDTEAFF. DNA for the CDR3: TGTGCCAGCAGCCCACCGGGACAGGGGGACACTGAAGCTTTCTTT.